This T cell receptor (beta chain) originates from a study of shared clonotypes between healthy human individuals. Study summary: The donors, two women and three men, were aged 18 to 49.

Worth noting for this clone: Antigen unknown.

Recent vaccinations or acute infections were absent in the healthy HIV-negative adult donors. Researchers partitioned CD4+ cells into CD45RA+ naive and CD45RA-negative memory subsets. Sequencing used immunoSEQ multiplex PCR; TCRdb keeps in-frame clones, though not all of them. The profile shows about 1 million clones, more than 65% of them singletons. The CDR3 length is 14 residues. CDR1 and CDR2 (germline): SGHRS, YFSETQ. Deletions cut 0 bases from V and 7 bases from J, with 14 bases between. General observations from the study: Richness estimates generally favored naive over memory subsets.

Sequenced sample: memory CD4+ T cells sorted from blood. Indicated subset: CD45RA-negative fraction. The V and J genes are TRBV5-1 and TRBJ2-7; D is undetermined. The clonotype was recovered from a man younger than 30 in good health. CDR3: CASSLGARHQEQYF. The CDR3, as DNA: TGCGCCAGCAGCTTGGGAGCCCGCCACCAGGAGCAGTACTTC.